Below, one TCR beta chain is given with its context. The data belong to a study of cytomegalovirus exposure and HLA in healthy donors. Background on the study: HLA-typed donors contributed around 88 million unique TCRs, which were held in an early data release.

From germline, CDR1 is SNHLY and CDR2 FYNNEI. V lost 1 base, J lost 4 bases, and 10 bases lay in between. The CDR3 spans 15 residues. The PCR employed 60 Vbeta primers together with 13 Jbeta primers. Produced via immunoSEQ multiplex PCR; TCRdb's table is partial and in-frame only. In the table there are 150,000 to 250,000 clones, 70% to 80% of which are singletons. This sequence originates from a man aged 25-40 years in good health and CMV-seronegative. Specimen: PBMCs. This rearrangement joins TRBV2 to TRBJ1-4; D uncertain. CDR3 coding DNA: TGTGCCAGCAGTGAAGTTTGGGCAGTTAATGAAAAACTGTTTTTT. This codes for CASSEVWAVNEKLFF.